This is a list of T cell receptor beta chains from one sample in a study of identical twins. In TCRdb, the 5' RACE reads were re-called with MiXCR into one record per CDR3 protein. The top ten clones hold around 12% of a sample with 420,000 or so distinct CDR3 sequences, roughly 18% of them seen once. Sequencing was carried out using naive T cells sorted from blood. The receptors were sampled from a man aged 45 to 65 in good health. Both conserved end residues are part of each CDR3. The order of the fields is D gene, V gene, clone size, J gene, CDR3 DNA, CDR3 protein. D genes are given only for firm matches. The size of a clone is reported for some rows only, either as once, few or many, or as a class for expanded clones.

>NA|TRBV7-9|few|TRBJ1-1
TGTGCCAGCAGCTTAGAGGCAGGGATTGGGGTCGCTTTCTTT
CASSLEAGIGVAFF
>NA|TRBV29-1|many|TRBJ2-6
TGCAGCGTTGAAGGGGGAGCTGGGGCCAACGTCCTGACTTTC
CSVEGGAGANVLTF
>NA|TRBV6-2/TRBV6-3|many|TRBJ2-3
TGTGCCAGCAGTTATTGGGATACGCAGTATTTT
CASSYWDTQYF
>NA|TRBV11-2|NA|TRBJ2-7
TGTGCCAGCAGCTTAGAGGCGGGCGAGCAGTACTTC
CASSLEAGEQYF
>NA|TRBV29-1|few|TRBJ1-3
TGCAGCGTGGCCAGGGATAACTCTGGAAACACCATATATTTT
CSVARDNSGNTIYF
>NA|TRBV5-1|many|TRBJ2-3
TGCGCCAGCAGCTTTGCGGGCATGGATGCGGATACGCAGTATTTT
CASSFAGMDADTQYF
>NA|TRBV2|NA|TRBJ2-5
TGTGCCAGCAGGGACTTCGAGTCTCAAGAGACCCAGTACTTC
CASRDFESQETQYF
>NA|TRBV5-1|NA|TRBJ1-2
TGCGCCAGCAGCTTGGCTCCACACAGCATTAACTATGGCTACACCTTC
CASSLAPHSINYGYTF
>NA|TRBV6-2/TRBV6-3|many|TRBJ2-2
TGTGCCAGCATAAGGGATACCGGGGAGCTGTTTTTT
CASIRDTGELFF
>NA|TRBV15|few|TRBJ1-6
TGTGCCACCAGCAGAGATAGTACAAGGTCACCCCTCCACTTT
CATSRDSTRSPLHF
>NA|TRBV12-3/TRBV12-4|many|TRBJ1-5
TGTGCCAGCAGTTTCGAGGTAGGGGCTAGCAATCAGCCCCAGCATTTT
CASSFEVGASNQPQHF
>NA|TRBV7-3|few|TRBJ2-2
TGTGCCAGCAGCTTAAGCAGGGAGGCCGGGGAGCTGTTTTTT
CASSLSREAGELFF
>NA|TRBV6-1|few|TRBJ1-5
TGTGCCAGCAGCCGGGGCAGGGGCAATCAGCCCCAGCATTTT
CASSRGRGNQPQHF
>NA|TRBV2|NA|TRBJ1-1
TGTGCCAGCAGTGAGAGGGGGGACGGGACGAACACTGAAGCTTTCTTT
CASSERGDGTNTEAFF
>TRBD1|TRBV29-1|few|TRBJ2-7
TGCAGCGTCGACCAGGGGGCGCACGAGCAGTACTTC
CSVDQGAHEQYF
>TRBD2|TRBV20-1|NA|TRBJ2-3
TGCAGTGCTAGAGATGCTAGCGGGGGAAGCACAGATACGCAGTATTTT
CSARDASGGSTDTQYF
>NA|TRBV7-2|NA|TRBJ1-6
TGTGCCAGCAGTGAACGCCAGGGTGGAGGTTCACCCCTCCACTTT
CASSERQGGGSPLHF
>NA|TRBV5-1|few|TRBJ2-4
TGCGCCAGCAGCCCGGGACCGAGCAGCAAAAACATTCAGTACTTC
CASSPGPSSKNIQYF
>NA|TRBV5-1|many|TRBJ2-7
TGCGCCAGCAGCCCGGTGGGGGAGTCTCTAGAGGAGCAGTACTTC
CASSPVGESLEEQYF
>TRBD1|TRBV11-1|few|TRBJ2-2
TGTGCCAGCAGCTCAATACTCCGGACAGGGTTGAACACCGGGGAGCTGTTTTTT
CASSSILRTGLNTGELFF
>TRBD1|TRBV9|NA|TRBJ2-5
TGTGCCAGCAGCTCACCGGGACAGGGGGTCCTGGAAGAGACCCAGTACTTC
CASSSPGQGVLEETQYF
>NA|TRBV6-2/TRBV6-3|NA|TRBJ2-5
TGTGCCAGCAGTTACTTCTCTTTAGGGGCGCGAGAGACCCAGTACTTC
CASSYFSLGARETQYF
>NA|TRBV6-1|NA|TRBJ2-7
TGTGCCAGCGGACCCTCACGCATCGAGCAGTACTTC
CASGPSRIEQYF
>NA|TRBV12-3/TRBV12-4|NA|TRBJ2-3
TGTGCCAGCACCCCGGGCCCCACAGATACGCAGTATTTT
CASTPGPTDTQYF
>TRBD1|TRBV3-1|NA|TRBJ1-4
TGTGCCAGCAGCCAAGGACAGGGACTTGAAAAACTGTTTTTT
CASSQGQGLEKLFF
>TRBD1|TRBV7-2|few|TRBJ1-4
TGTGCCAGCAGCACGGACAGGGGAAAACTGTTTTTT
CASSTDRGKLFF
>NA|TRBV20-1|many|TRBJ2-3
TGCAGTGCTAGAGCCCCTAGACTGAGCACAGATACGCAGTATTTT
CSARAPRLSTDTQYF
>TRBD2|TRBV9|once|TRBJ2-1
TGTGCCAGCAGCGTAGGAAGGACTAGCGGGATTCCGCCCTACAATGAGCAGTTCTTC
CASSVGRTSGIPPYNEQFF
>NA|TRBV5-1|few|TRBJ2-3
TGCGCCAGCAGCTTGGAGTCGACACGGCGAGATACGCAGTATTTT
CASSLESTRRDTQYF
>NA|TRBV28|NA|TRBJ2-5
TGTGCCAGCAGTTCCCACGGGGTCGGGGGAGAGACCCAGTACTTC
CASSSHGVGGETQYF
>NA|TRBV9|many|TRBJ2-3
TGTGCCAGCAGCGTAGATTTTTCGGGGTACACAGATACGCAGTATTTT
CASSVDFSGYTDTQYF
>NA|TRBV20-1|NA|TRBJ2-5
TGCAGTGCTCCCCGACAGGCTCGGCAAGAGACCCAGTACTTC
CSAPRQARQETQYF
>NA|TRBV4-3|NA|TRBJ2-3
TGCGCCAGCAGCCAAGATTGGGGGGCTATTGGCACAGATACGCAGTATTTT
CASSQDWGAIGTDTQYF
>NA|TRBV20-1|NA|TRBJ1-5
TGCAGTGCTAGTGAGGACAGACATCAGCCCCAGCATTTT
CSASEDRHQPQHF
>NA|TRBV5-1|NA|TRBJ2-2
TGCGCCAGCAGCTTGGGGGGGGGCCGGAACACCGGGGAGCTGTTTTTT
CASSLGGGRNTGELFF
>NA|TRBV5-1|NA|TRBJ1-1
TGCGCCAGCAGCTTGGCAGTAGAAATGAACACTGAAGCTTTCTTT
CASSLAVEMNTEAFF
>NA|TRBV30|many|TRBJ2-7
TGTGCCTGGAGTGTTGGGGGGAGTCAGCAGTACTTC
CAWSVGGSQQYF
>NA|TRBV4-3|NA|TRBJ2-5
TGCGCCAGCAGCCAAGATAGGGCTGTCCTGACCCAGTACTTC
CASSQDRAVLTQYF
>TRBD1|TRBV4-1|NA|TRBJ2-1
TGCGCCAGCAGCCCTCAACCGGGACAGAGCTCCTACAATGAGCAGTTCTTC
CASSPQPGQSSYNEQFF
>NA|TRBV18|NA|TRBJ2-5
TGTGCCAGCTCACCTTCGAGCGAATCGAAGACCCAGTACTTC
CASSPSSESKTQYF
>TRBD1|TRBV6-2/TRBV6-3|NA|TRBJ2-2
TGTGCCAGCAGACACAAAAGGGACAGGGTCGTCGCGAACACCGGGGAGCTGTTTTTT
CASRHKRDRVVANTGELFF
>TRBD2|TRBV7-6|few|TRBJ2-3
TGTGCCAGCAGCTTAGACCTAGCGGGATTAGGCACAGATACGCAGTATTTT
CASSLDLAGLGTDTQYF